The 15 T cell receptor beta chains below all came from one sample that was sequenced in a study of T-cell reconstitution after alpha-beta-depleted transplantation in children. Unique molecular identifiers tagged the TCRbeta library. MiXCR, applied by TCRdb to the PCR reads, yields one record per CDR3 protein. The sample holds about 590,000 distinct CDR3 sequences; around 13% are singletons and the top ten take around 2.2%. The source material was PBMCs, mostly from graft donor cells, sampled 360 days after TCRalphabeta/CD19-depleted stem cell transplant. Receptors were obtained from a male patient between 10 and 17 years old who had a stem cell transplant for acute myeloid leukemia, so the T cells may come from the graft donor.

The gene calls are TRBV6-5 and TRBJ1-1; 7 bases are shared with TRBD1. Germline assignment: CDR1 MNHEY and CDR2 SVGAGI. The CDR3 extends over 13 amino acids. J lost 5 bases, V lost 6 bases, and 6 bases had no gene match. The CDR3 region has the DNA TGTGCCAGCAGGGGGCAGGGGGGAACTGAAGCTTTCTTT. This translates into CASRGQGGTEAFF.

This sequence joins TRBV6-2 or TRBV6-3 and TRBJ2-7; D uncertain. Looked up from germline, CDR1 is MNHEY and CDR2 is SVGEGT. Trimming stripped 7 bases from V and 5 bases from J, with 9 bases between. The length of the CDR3 is 11 residues. CDR3 in amino acids: CASTNTDEQYV. The CDR3 bases are TGTGCCAGCACAAATACCGACGAGCAGTACGTC.

Here the CDR3 reads CSDIGHLTEAFF. The DNA of the CDR3 is TGCAGCGATATTGGACACCTCACTGAAGCTTTCTTT. The rearrangement links TRBV29-1 to TRBJ1-1; D is possibly TRBD1 (5 bases). The CDR3 has 12 residues. Trimming pared 7 bases from V and 4 bases from J, leaving 13 bases between. Germline assignment: CDR1 SQVTM and CDR2 ANQGSEA.

The V call is TRBV5-1, the J call TRBJ2-7, with 8 bases that match TRBD1. The ends lost 4 bases at V and 1 base at J; junction bases unmatched: 19. Looked up from germline, CDR1 is SGHRS and CDR2 is YFSETQ. The CDR3 sequence is 19 residues long. The CDR3 spells CASSRFSPSRTGQSYEQYF. For the CDR3, the DNA is TGCGCCAGCAGCCGTTTTTCCCCTTCCCGGACAGGGCAGTCCTACGAGCAGTACTTC.

The chain employs TRBV6-2 or TRBV6-3 and TRBJ2-1; 10 nucleotides match TRBD1. Germline CDR1 reads MNHEY; CDR2 reads SVGEGT. V lost 6 bases to trimming and J lost 5 bases; unmatched junction nucleotides: 7. This CDR3 contains 15 residues. The CDR3 DNA sequence: TGTGCCAGCAGCGACCGGGACAGGGGCCACAATGAGCAGTTCTTC. As protein: CASSDRDRGHNEQFF.

The V and J genes are TRBV18 and TRBJ2-7; D is unclear. The V gene lost 2 bases and the J gene lost 3 bases, with 8 bases spanning the gap. This CDR3 region has 13 residues. Germline values: CDR1 KGHSH, CDR2 LQKENI. The CDR3 sequence: CASSPFRVYEQYF. CDR3 nucleotide sequence: TGTGCCAGCTCACCATTCCGGGTCTACGAGCAGTACTTC.

The CDR3 here is CSVVSTGTGTYQPQHF. The CDR3, as DNA: TGCAGTGTAGTTTCAACCGGGACAGGGACCTATCAGCCCCAGCATTTT. V is TRBV20-1 and J is TRBJ1-5, with 9 bases lining up with TRBD1. Trimming at V came to 7 bases and at J to 5 bases, leaving 15 bases not matched to a gene. In germline, CDR1 is DFQATT, CDR2 SNEGSKA (reference sequence). The CDR3 totals 16 residues.

This clonotype occurred a few times. This sequence joins TRBV12-3 or TRBV12-4 and TRBJ2-2; D is ambiguous. The CDR3 covers 13 residues. Trimming pared 7 bases from V and 7 bases from J, leaving 13 bases between. The CDR3 reads CASKSIPGGELFF. CDR3 DNA: TGTGCCAGCAAGTCTATTCCGGGCGGGGAGCTGTTTTTT.

The chain recombines TRBV30 with TRBJ2-1, with D possibly being TRBD1 (6 bases). This CDR3 contains 15 residues. The V gene's germline CDR1 is GTSNPN and CDR2 SVGIG (reference sequence). V was trimmed by 1 base and J by 3 bases, leaving 13 bases between them. The CDR3 reads CAWSGPVGGYNEQFF. The CDR3 nucleotides read TGTGCCTGGAGTGGACCCGTAGGGGGCTACAATGAGCAGTTCTTC.

This clonotype has a count of ten or more. CDR3 DNA sequence: TGTGCCAGCAGACACGGGACAGAAAACATTCAGTACTTC. It specifies CASRHGTENIQYF. The rearrangement uses TRBV6-6 and TRBJ2-4, with 7 bases that match TRBD1. Germline lookup yields CDR1 MNHNY and CDR2 SVGAGI (reference sequence). The V and J ends lost 6 bases and 5 bases, in that order; junction bases with no gene match: 4. The length of the CDR3 is 13 residues.

This clonotype was picked up many times. V usage is TRBV5-5 and J usage is TRBJ2-2; 8 bases map to TRBD2. J lost 5 bases, V lost 6 bases, and 12 bases had no gene match. From germline, CDR1 is SGHKS and CDR2 YYEKEE (reference sequence). The CDR3 length is 16 residues. The CDR3 sequence: CASIGFGGLDTGELFF. CDR3 in DNA: TGTGCCAGCATTGGGTTCGGGGGACTAGATACCGGGGAGCTGTTTTTT.

V is TRBV5-1 and J is TRBJ2-3, with 16 bases identical to TRBD2. Per germline, CDR1 SGHRS and CDR2 YFSETQ. The CDR3 is 17 amino acids. V dropped 4 bases and J dropped 4; count of bases not matched to a gene: 6. As DNA, the CDR3 is TGCGCCAGCAGCCCCGGGACTAGCGGGAGGGGGCCAGATACGCAGTATTTT. As protein: CASSPGTSGRGPDTQYF.

This clonotype was detected ten times or more. V gene TRBV4-3 combines with J gene TRBJ2-1; D not certain. Germline V gene sequence: CDR1 LGHNA, CDR2 YSLEER. V was cut by 0 bases and J by 4 bases, with 7 bases left in between. The CDR3 runs 14 residues. The CDR3 DNA is TGCGCCAGCAGCCAAGAGCCTAGATACAATGAGCAGTTCTTC. This codes for CASSQEPRYNEQFF.

This clonotype turned up a few times. V is TRBV5-1 and J is TRBJ2-1; D is ambiguous. The V end lost 1 base, the J end lost 5 bases, and 4 bases lay between the germline ends. CDR1 is SGHRS and CDR2 is YFSETQ in the germline V gene. This CDR3 comprises 12 residues. In DNA form, the CDR3 reads TGCGCCAGCAGCTTGCGTAACAATGAGCAGTTCTTC. Translation gives CASSLRNNEQFF.

This chain connects TRBV12-3 or TRBV12-4 to TRBJ2-7; 13 positions match TRBD2. CDR3 length equals 17 residues. Unmatched junction bases numbered 5, after V lost 1 base and J lost 2 bases. The CDR3 spells CASSLGTSGSRTYEQYF. The CDR3 region has the DNA TGTGCCAGCAGTTTAGGGACTAGCGGGAGTAGAACCTACGAGCAGTACTTC.